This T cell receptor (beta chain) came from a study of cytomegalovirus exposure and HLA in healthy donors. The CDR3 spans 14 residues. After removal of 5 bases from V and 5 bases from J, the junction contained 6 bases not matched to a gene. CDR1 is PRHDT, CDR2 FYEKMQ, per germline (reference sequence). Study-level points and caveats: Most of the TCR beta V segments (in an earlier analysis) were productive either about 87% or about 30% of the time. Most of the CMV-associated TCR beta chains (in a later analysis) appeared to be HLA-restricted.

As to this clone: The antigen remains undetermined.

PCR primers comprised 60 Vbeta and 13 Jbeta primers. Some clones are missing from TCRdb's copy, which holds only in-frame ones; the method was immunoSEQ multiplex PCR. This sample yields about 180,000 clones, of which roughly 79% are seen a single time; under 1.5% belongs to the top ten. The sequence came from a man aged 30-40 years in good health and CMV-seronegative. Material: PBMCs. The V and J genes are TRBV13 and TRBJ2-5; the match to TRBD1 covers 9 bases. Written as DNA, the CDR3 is TGTGCCAGCAGCAAACAGGGGGCGCGGGAGACCCAGTACTTC. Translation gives CASSKQGARETQYF.